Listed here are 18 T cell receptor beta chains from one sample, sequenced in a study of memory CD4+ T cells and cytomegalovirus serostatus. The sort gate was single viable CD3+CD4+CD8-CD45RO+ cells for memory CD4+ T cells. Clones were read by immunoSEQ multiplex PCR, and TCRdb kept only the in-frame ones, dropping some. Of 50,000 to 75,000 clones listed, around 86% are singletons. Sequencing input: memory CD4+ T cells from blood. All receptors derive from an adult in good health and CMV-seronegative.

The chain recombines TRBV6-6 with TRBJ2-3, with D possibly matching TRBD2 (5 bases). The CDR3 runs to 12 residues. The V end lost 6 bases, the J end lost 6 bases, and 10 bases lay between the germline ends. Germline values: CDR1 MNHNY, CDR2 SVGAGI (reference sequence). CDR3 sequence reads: CASSSGSDTQYF. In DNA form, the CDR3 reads TGTGCCAGCAGCAGCGGATCTGATACGCAGTATTTT.

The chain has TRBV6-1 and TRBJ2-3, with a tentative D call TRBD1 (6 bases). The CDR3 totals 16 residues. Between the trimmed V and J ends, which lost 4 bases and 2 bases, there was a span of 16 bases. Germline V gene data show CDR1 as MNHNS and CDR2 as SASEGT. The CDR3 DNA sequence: TGTGCCAGCAGTGTAGACAGGTGGGCCTCCACAGATACGCAGTATTTT. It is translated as CASSVDRWASTDTQYF.

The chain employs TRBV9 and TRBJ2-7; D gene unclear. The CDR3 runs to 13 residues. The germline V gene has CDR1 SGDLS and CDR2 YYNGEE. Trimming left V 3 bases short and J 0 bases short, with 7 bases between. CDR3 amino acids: CASSGRASYEQYF. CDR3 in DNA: TGTGCCAGCAGCGGACGGGCCTCCTACGAGCAGTACTTC.

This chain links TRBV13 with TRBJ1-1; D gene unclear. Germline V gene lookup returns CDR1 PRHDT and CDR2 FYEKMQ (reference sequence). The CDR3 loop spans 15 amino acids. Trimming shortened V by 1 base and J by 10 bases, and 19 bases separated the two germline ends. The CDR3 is CASSLEVGRGLGAFF. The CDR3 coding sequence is TGTGCCAGCAGCTTAGAGGTGGGCCGAGGCCTGGGAGCTTTCTTT.

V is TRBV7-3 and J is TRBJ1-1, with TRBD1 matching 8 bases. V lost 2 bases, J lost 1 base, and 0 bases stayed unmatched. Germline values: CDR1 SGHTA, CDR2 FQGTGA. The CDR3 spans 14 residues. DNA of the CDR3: TGTGCCAGCAGCTTACAGGGGGCGAACACTGAAGCTTTCTTT. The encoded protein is CASSLQGANTEAFF.

As DNA, the CDR3 is TGTGCCAGTAGCGACCCCCAGGGGGGCAATGAAAAACTGTTTTTT. Translated: CASSDPQGGNEKLFF. The chain is built from TRBV19 and TRBJ1-4; 7 nucleotides agree with TRBD1. The trim removed 6 bases at V and 5 bases at J, leaving 9 bases unmatched. The CDR3 sequence is 15 residues long. Germline lookup yields CDR1 LNHDA and CDR2 SQIVND (reference sequence).

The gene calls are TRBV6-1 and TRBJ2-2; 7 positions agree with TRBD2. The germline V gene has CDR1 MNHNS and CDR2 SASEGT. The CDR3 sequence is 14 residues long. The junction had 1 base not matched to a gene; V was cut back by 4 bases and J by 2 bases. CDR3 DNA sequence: TGTGCCAGCAGTGCGGGGGGAAACACCGGGGAGCTGTTTTTT. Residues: CASSAGGNTGELFF.

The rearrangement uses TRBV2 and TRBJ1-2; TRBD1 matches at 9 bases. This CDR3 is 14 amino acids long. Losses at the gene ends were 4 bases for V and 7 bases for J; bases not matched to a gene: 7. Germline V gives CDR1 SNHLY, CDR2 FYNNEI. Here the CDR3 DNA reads TGTGCCAGCAGTGTTGGACAGGGGTCGTTTGGCTACACCTTC. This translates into CASSVGQGSFGYTF.

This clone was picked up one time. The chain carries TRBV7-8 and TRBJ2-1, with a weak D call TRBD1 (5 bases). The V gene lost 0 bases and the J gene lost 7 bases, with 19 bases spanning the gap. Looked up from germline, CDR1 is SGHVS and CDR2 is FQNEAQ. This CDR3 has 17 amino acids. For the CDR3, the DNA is TGTGCCAGCAGCTTAGCCCAGGGCATCACAATCGGGAATGAGCAGTTCTTC. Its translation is CASSLAQGITIGNEQFF.

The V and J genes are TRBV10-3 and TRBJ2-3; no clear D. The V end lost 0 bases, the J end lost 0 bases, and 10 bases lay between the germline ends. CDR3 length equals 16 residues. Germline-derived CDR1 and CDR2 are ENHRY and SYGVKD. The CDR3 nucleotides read TGTGCCATCAGTGAGTCGCAACAGCTCAGCACAGATACGCAGTATTTT. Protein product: CAISESQQLSTDTQYF.

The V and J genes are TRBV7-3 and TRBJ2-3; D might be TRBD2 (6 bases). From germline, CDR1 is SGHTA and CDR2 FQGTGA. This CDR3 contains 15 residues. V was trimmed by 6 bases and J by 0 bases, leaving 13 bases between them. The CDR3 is CASSPGGTSTDTQYF. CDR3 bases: TGTGCCAGCAGTCCCGGCGGGACTAGCACAGATACGCAGTATTTT.

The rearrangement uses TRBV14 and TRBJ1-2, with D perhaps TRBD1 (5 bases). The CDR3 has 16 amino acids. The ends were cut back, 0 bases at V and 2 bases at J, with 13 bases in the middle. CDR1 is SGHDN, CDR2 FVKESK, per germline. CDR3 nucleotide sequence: TGTGCCAGCAGCCAAGATCTAGGGCCAGGGAACTATGGCTACACCTTC. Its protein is CASSQDLGPGNYGYTF.

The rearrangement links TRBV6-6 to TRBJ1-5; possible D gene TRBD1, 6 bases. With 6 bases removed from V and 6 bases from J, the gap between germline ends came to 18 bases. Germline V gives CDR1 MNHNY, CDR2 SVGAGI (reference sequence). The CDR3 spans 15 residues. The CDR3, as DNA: TGTGCCAGCAGCCGAGGGACAAGGGGCTTTCAGCCCCAGCATTTT. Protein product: CASSRGTRGFQPQHF.

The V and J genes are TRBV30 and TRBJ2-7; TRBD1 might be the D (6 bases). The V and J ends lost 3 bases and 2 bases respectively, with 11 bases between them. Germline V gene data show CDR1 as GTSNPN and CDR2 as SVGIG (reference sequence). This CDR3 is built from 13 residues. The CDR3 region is CAWSAYRAYEQYF. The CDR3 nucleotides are TGTGCCTGGAGCGCCTACAGGGCCTACGAGCAGTACTTC.

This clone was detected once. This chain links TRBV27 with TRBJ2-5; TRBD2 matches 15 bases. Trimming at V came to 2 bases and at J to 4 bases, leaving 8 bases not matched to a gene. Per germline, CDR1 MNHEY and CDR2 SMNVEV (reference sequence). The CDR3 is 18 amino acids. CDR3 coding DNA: TGTGCCAGCAGTTTAAAGGGGACTAGCGGGAGGAGGGTAGAGACCCAGTACTTC. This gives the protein CASSLKGTSGRRVETQYF.

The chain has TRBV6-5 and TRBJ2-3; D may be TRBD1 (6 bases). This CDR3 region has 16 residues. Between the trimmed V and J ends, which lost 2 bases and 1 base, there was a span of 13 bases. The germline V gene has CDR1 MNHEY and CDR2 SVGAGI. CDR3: CASSYTGRGGTDTQYF. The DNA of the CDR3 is TGTGCCAGCAGTTACACCGGCAGGGGAGGCACAGATACGCAGTATTTT.

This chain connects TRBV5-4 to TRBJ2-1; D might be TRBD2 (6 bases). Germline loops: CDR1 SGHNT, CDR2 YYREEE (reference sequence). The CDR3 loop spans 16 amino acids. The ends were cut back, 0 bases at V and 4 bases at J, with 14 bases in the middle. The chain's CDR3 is CASSLGQGGQYNEQFF. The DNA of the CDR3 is TGTGCCAGCAGCTTGGGTCAGGGAGGTCAGTACAATGAGCAGTTCTTC. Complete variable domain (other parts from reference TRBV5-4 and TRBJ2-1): ETGVTQSPTHLIKTRGQQVTLRCSSQSGHNTVSWYQQALGQGPQFIFQYYREEENGRGNFPPRFSGLQFPNYSSELNVNALELDDSALYLCASSLGQGGQYNEQFFGPGTRLTVL.

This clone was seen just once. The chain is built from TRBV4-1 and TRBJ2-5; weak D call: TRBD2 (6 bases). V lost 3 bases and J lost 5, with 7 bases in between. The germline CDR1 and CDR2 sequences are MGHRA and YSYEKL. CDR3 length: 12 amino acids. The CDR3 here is CASSQRGETQYF. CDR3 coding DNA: TGCGCCAGCAGCCAGCGGGGTGAGACCCAGTACTTC.